This TCR beta chain originates from a study of T-cell reconstitution after alpha-beta-depleted transplantation in children. Unique molecular identifiers were built into the TCRbeta library. MiXCR, applied by TCRdb to the PCR reads, yields one record per CDR3 protein. The sample holds more than 200,000 distinct CDR3 sequences, around a sixth seen once. As for this clonotype: The antigen is not known.

The CDR3 covers 14 residues. Per germline, CDR1 SGHDT and CDR2 YYEEEE. The V gene end was trimmed by 4 bases and the J gene end by 6 bases; junction bases not matched to a gene: 6. Study results and caveats: From surviving recipient T cells and thymic progenitors came the high day-60 TCRbeta diversity observed in some patients. Roughly two months post-transplant, alpha-beta T cells reportedly originated from several hundred graft clones that had expanded. T-cell numbers and diversity one year post-transplant derived largely from freshly generated T cells.

V usage is TRBV5-6 and J usage is TRBJ2-3, with 9 bases matching TRBD1. The sample here was PBMCs, mostly from graft donor cells, taken 360 days after TCRalphabeta/CD19-depleted stem cell transplant. The TCR comes from a male patient between 2 and 10 years old who had a stem cell transplant for acute lymphoblastic leukemia, so the T cells may come from the graft donor. The chain's CDR3 is CASSLRTGVDTQYF. Here the CDR3 DNA reads TGTGCCAGCAGCCTAAGGACAGGGGTGGATACGCAGTATTTT.